These 24 T cell receptor beta chains share one sample of origin, sequenced in a study of siplizumab effects on memory and regulatory T cells. TCRdb's table, derived via immunoSEQ multiplex PCR, lists solely in-frame clones and lacks some. The table records approximately 56,000 clones, around 98% of them present only once. Sequenced input: naive CD8+ T cells sorted from blood. Receptors were obtained from a human donor in good health.

J is TRBJ1-1 and V is TRBV28, with TRBD1 identical over 9 bases. Germline CDR1 reads MDHEN; CDR2 reads SYDVKM. This CDR3 contains 15 residues. The V gene end was trimmed by 2 bases and the J gene end by 4 bases; junction bases not matched to a gene: 5. Written as DNA, the CDR3 is TGTGCCAGCAGTTTAGGAGGACAGGGGCCCACTGAAGCTTTCTTT. The encoded protein is CASSLGGQGPTEAFF.

The J gene is TRBJ1-4, the V gene TRBV28; D might be TRBD1 (5 bases). CDR1 is MDHEN, CDR2 SYDVKM, per germline. This CDR3 comprises 15 residues. V was trimmed by 4 bases and J by 2 bases, leaving 11 bases between them. The CDR3 sequence is CASSSGTLTNEKLFF. Written as DNA, the CDR3 is TGTGCCAGCAGTTCTGGGACCCTCACTAATGAAAAACTGTTTTTT.

This chain uses TRBV2 with TRBJ1-4; D is undetermined. Trimming shortened V by 7 bases and J by 7 bases, and 13 bases separated the two germline ends. The germline CDR1 and CDR2 sequences are SNHLY and FYNNEI. This CDR3 spans 13 amino acids. The CDR3 sequence is CASTRVGGEKLFF. Written as DNA, the CDR3 is TGTGCCAGCACACGGGTTGGAGGTGAAAAACTGTTTTTT.

The chain combines TRBV4-3 with TRBJ2-7, with D possibly being TRBD1 (6 bases). CDR3 size: 14 residues. Per the germline V gene, CDR1 is LGHNA and CDR2 is YSLEER. The V gene lost 0 bases and the J gene lost 7 bases, with 13 bases spanning the gap. The CDR3 is CASSQDAGAGEQYF. In DNA, the CDR3 is TGCGCCAGCAGCCAAGATGCAGGGGCTGGAGAGCAGTACTTC.

This clone was seen only once. The chain uses TRBV4-2 and TRBJ2-1; 10 bases agree with TRBD2. Trimming cost V 0 bases and J 2 bases; bases outside gene matches: 7. This CDR3 comprises 18 residues. CDR1 LGHNA and CDR2 YNFKEQ come from the germline V gene. CDR3 bases: TGTGCCAGCAGCCAAGATCTGGCTAGCGGGAGACCCTACAATGAGCAGTTCTTC. Amino acid sequence: CASSQDLASGRPYNEQFF.

Concerning this clone itself: Sequence at one end of the junction differs from germline and may be a read error. J is TRBJ2-1 and V is TRBV5-3; maybe TRBD2 (6 bases). TRBV5-3 is given ORF status, its function remaining uncertain. This CDR3 contains 13 residues. For the CDR3, the DNA is TGTGCCAGCAGCTTGGAGGGTTTCGATGAGCAGTTCTTC. Translating it yields CASSLEGFDEQFF.

The chain has TRBV19 and TRBJ2-2; unclear D gene. Germline CDR1 LNHDA, CDR2 SQIVND (reference sequence). The CDR3 contains 10 residues. Trimming left V 5 bases short and J 8 bases short, with 3 bases between. The CDR3 here is CASSGGELFF. In nucleotides, the CDR3 is TGTGCCAGTAGTGGAGGGGAGCTGTTTTTT.

V usage is TRBV19 and J usage is TRBJ2-3; D is unclear. CDR3 size: 12 residues. Germline assignment: CDR1 LNHDA and CDR2 SQIVND (reference sequence). With 2 bases removed from V and 4 bases from J, the gap between germline ends came to 4 bases. The DNA for the CDR3 is TGTGCCAGTAGTATAAACGCAGATACGCAGTATTTT. It is translated as CASSINADTQYF.

The rearrangement uses TRBV29-1 and TRBJ2-3, with 9 bases aligning to TRBD2. Germline trimming cut 0 bases from V and 6 bases from J; bases unmatched to any gene: 7. The germline V gene encodes CDR1 SQVTM and CDR2 ANQGSEA. CDR3 size: 15 residues. The CDR3 bases are TGCAGCGTTGAAGACGATAGCGGGAGAGATGATACGCAGTATTTT. Its protein is CSVEDDSGRDDTQYF.

The genes are TRBV2 and TRBJ2-1; TRBD2 aligns across 7 bases. The CDR3 loop spans 14 amino acids. The V gene's germline CDR1 is SNHLY and CDR2 FYNNEI. Trimming took 4 bases from V and 2 from J; bases not matched to a gene: 2. As DNA, the CDR3 is TGTGCCAGCAGTGTCGGGAGGACCTACAATGAGCAGTTCTTC. Its protein product is CASSVGRTYNEQFF.

The V and J genes are TRBV7-8 and TRBJ2-5; D unclear. Trimming left V 2 bases short and J 2 bases short, with 9 bases between. The CDR3 has 14 residues. Germline CDR1 and CDR2: SGHVS and FQNEAQ. The CDR3 DNA sequence: TGTGCCAGCAGCTTAAGGATGATTCAAGAGACCCAGTACTTC. This translates into CASSLRMIQETQYF.

The chain recombines TRBV4-1 with TRBJ2-2, with D unresolved. This CDR3 spans 16 amino acids. Trimming took off 4 bases at V and 1 base at J, with 13 bases between the two ends. Germline lookup yields CDR1 MGHRA and CDR2 YSYEKL. The CDR3 protein is CASSREPSVNTGELFF. The DNA of the CDR3 is TGCGCCAGCAGCCGCGAGCCCTCAGTGAACACCGGGGAGCTGTTTTTT.

The genes are TRBV5-5 and TRBJ2-7; the D is unclear. CDR1 and CDR2 from the germline V gene are SGHKS and YYEKEE (reference sequence). V shed 0 bases and J shed 3 bases, with 10 bases lying between them. The CDR3 loop spans 14 amino acids. The CDR3 sequence: CASSLGRTLYEQYF. CDR3 sequence (DNA): TGTGCCAGCAGCTTGGGGCGGACGCTCTACGAGCAGTACTTC. Using reference TRBV5-5 and TRBJ2-7 for the parts outside the CDR3, the full variable domain is DAGVTQSPTHLIKTRGQQVTLRCSPISGHKSVSWYQQVLGQGPQFIFQYYEKEERGRGNFPDRFSARQFPNYSSELNVNALLLGDSALYLCASSLGRTLYEQYFGPGTRLTVT.

V and J are TRBV27 and TRBJ2-1; no clear D gene. The V gene's germline CDR1 is MNHEY and CDR2 SMNVEV (reference sequence). The length of the CDR3 is 13 residues. Trimming removed 5 bases at V and 6 bases at J, with 11 bases between. CDR3 region: CASSLGYSNEQFF. CDR3 coding DNA: TGTGCCAGCAGTCTCGGCTACAGCAATGAGCAGTTCTTC.

This sequence joins TRBV9 and TRBJ2-7, with D perhaps matching TRBD1 (6 bases). Trimming removed 4 bases from V and 0 bases from J, with 11 bases in between. This CDR3 is 14 amino acids long. Per germline, CDR1 SGDLS and CDR2 YYNGEE. DNA for the CDR3: TGTGCCAGCAGCACTGGACAGAGCTCCTACGAGCAGTACTTC. Encoded protein: CASSTGQSSYEQYF.

This rearrangement joins TRBV6-5 to TRBJ2-7, with D unclear. V lost 5 bases to trimming and J lost 2 bases, with 10 bases between them. The CDR3 is made up of 13 amino acids. Germline V gene data show CDR1 as MNHEY and CDR2 as SVGAGI. CDR3 nucleotides: TGTGCCAGCAGTGACGGAATTACCTACGAGCAGTACTTC. Translated: CASSDGITYEQYF.

V is TRBV10-3 and J is TRBJ2-7; D might be TRBD1 (6 bases). Deletions cut 2 bases from V and 7 bases from J, with 18 bases between. The CDR3 is 15 residues long. Germline CDR1 and CDR2: ENHRY and SYGVKD. The CDR3 loop is CAISERNNRVQEQYF. The CDR3 nucleotides are TGTGCCATCAGTGAGCGTAATAACAGGGTACAGGAGCAGTACTTC.

J is TRBJ2-7 and V is TRBV19; 7 nucleotides match TRBD1. The CDR3 is made up of 13 amino acids. Trimming cost V 5 bases and J 2 bases; bases outside gene matches: 3. Germline V lookup: CDR1 LNHDA, CDR2 SQIVND (reference sequence). The chain's CDR3 is CASSPGQAYEQYF. The CDR3 coding sequence is TGTGCCAGTAGTCCCGGACAGGCCTACGAGCAGTACTTC.

The chain is built from TRBV19 and TRBJ2-7, with D possibly called TRBD1 or TRBD2 (5 bases each). Trimming shortened V by 5 bases and J by 3 bases, and 14 bases separated the two germline ends. CDR3 length: 14 residues. CDR1 is LNHDA and CDR2 is SQIVND in the germline V gene (reference sequence). The chain's CDR3 is CASSPRDGYYEQYF. The CDR3 DNA sequence: TGTGCCAGTAGTCCTCGGGACGGCTACTACGAGCAGTACTTC.

This chain uses TRBV10-3 with TRBJ2-5; D is perhaps TRBD2 (5 bases). V lost 4 bases to trimming and J lost 2 bases, with 14 bases between them. Germline V gene lookup returns CDR1 ENHRY and CDR2 SYGVKD. CDR3 length equals 15 residues. Here the CDR3 DNA reads TGTGCCATCAGTGCGCACCGGGAAAAGCAAGAGACCCAGTACTTC. It codes for CAISAHREKQETQYF.

The V and J genes are TRBV6-5 and TRBJ2-7, with 8 nucleotides matching TRBD1. Unmatched junction bases numbered 5, after V lost 5 bases and J lost 5 bases. The germline gives CDR1 MNHEY, CDR2 SVGAGI. The CDR3 covers 13 residues. The CDR3 DNA sequence: TGTGCCAGCAGTCCGGACAGGGAACACGAGCAGTACTTC. Its protein is CASSPDREHEQYF.

The chain couples TRBV7-9 to TRBJ2-7, with unresolved D. Per the germline V gene, CDR1 is SEHNR and CDR2 is FQNEAQ (reference sequence). Between the trimmed V and J ends, which lost 5 bases and 1 base, there was a span of 9 bases. This CDR3 comprises 13 residues. CDR3 DNA: TGTGCCAGCAGCCCGGGCCGATCCTACGAGCAGTACTTC. This gives the protein CASSPGRSYEQYF.

The chain is built from TRBV27 and TRBJ2-3, with 11 bases aligning to TRBD2. The CDR3 is 15 amino acids. CDR1 and CDR2 (germline): MNHEY, SMNVEV (reference sequence). Trimming took 7 bases from V and 0 from J; bases not matched to a gene: 3. DNA for the CDR3: TGTGCCAGCAAATGGACTAGCGGGAGCACAGATACGCAGTATTTT. Translated: CASKWTSGSTDTQYF.

The chain links TRBV4-3 to TRBJ1-2; 7 bases are a match to TRBD1. With V trimmed by 0 bases and J by 6 bases, 7 bases remained unmatched. Germline assignment: CDR1 LGHNA and CDR2 YSLEER. The CDR3 spans 15 residues. CDR3 region: CASSQEVRGHNGYTF. The CDR3 DNA reads TGCGCCAGCAGCCAAGAAGTTAGGGGGCATAATGGCTACACCTTC.